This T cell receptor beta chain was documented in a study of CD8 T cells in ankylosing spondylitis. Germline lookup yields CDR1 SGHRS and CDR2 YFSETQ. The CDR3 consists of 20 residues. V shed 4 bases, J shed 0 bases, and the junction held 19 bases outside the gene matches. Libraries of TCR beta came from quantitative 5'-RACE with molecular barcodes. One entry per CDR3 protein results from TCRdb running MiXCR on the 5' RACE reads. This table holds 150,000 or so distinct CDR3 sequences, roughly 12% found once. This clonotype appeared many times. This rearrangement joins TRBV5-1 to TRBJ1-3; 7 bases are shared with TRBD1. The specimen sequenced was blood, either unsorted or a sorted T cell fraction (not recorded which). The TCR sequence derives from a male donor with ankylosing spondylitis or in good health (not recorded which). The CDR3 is CASSPGTVESWIISGNTIYF. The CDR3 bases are TGCGCCAGCAGCCCCGGGACAGTAGAGTCGTGGATAATCTCTGGAAACACCATATATTTT.